The 5 T cell receptor beta chains listed next were all sequenced from one sample in a study of shared clonotypes between healthy human individuals. The assay was immunoSEQ multiplex PCR, and TCRdb's table has in-frame clones only and misses some. Of hundreds of thousands of clones listed, roughly 96% are singletons. As defined, naive CD8 cells were CD45RO-negative and positively selected for CCR7, with terminally differentiated effector memory CD45RA+ cells excluded. Sample: naive CD8+ T cells sorted from blood. The origin of the receptors is a woman aged 25 to 45 in good health.

The chain combines TRBV6-5 with TRBJ2-2; D gene uncertain. The length of the CDR3 is 15 residues. Germline V CDR1 and CDR2: MNHEY, SVGAGI. V dropped 0 bases and J dropped 5 bases, with 10 bases sitting between them. The CDR3 sequence: CASSYSLTATGELFF. Written as DNA, the CDR3 is TGTGCCAGCAGTTACTCCCTCACAGCTACCGGGGAGCTGTTTTTT.

This clone was detected once. This sequence joins TRBV4-1 and TRBJ2-6; no firm D call. Trimming shortened V by 1 base and J by 0 bases, and 7 bases separated the two germline ends. Germline assignment: CDR1 MGHRA and CDR2 YSYEKL. CDR3 length equals 16 residues. CDR3: CASSQGLVSGANVLTF. CDR3 nucleotides: TGCGCCAGCAGCCAAGGGCTGGTCTCTGGGGCCAACGTCCTGACTTTC.

The chain uses TRBV6-1 and TRBJ2-2; D uncertain. The CDR3 loop spans 16 amino acids. Trimming pared 1 base from V and 6 bases from J, leaving 15 bases between. Germline V gives CDR1 MNHNS, CDR2 SASEGT. In nucleotides, the CDR3 is TGTGCCAGCAGTGAAGATTGGGCCGGAGAGGCCGGGGAGCTGTTTTTT. Its protein product is CASSEDWAGEAGELFF.

The chain recombines TRBV14 with TRBJ1-1, with D uncertain. The CDR3 contains 15 residues. Trimming took off 1 base at V and 4 bases at J, with 13 bases between the two ends. CDR1 is SGHDN, CDR2 FVKESK, per germline. DNA of the CDR3: TGTGCCAGCAGCCAAGTGATAGGGATTGGCACTGAAGCTTTCTTT. Its translation is CASSQVIGIGTEAFF.

In nucleotides, the CDR3 is TGTGCCAGAATAGGGGCTCATCAGTTTAAAAACATTCAGTACTTC. It encodes CARIGAHQFKNIQYF. The V gene is TRBV5-6, the J gene TRBJ2-4; D might be TRBD1 (5 bases). CDR3 size: 15 residues. Trimming left V 8 bases short and J 4 bases short, with 19 bases between. Per the germline V gene, CDR1 is SGHDT and CDR2 is YYEEEE.